A single TCR beta chain is shown here with its context. Its antigen is currently unknown. One heparinised blood draw, averaging roughly 0.11 L, came from each donor. These data belong to a study of beta chain features in type 1 diabetes. Whole-study findings and limits: All four CD4+ subsets from Type 1 diabetes patients carried moderately but significantly shorter TCRB CDR3s. Naive, central memory and Treg TCRB repertoires appeared more alike in patients than in healthy donors.

In germline, CDR1 is SQVTM, CDR2 ANQGSEA. Deletions cut 4 bases from V and 5 bases from J, with 11 bases between. The CDR3 covers 13 residues. All of the isolated RNA was reverse transcribed, so expressed TCRB transcripts were sequenced. The average read count of naive, central memory and regulatory T cell samples was approximately 3.5 million. Libraries were prepared by immunoSEQ multiplex PCR; TCRdb keeps only in-frame clonotypes and omits some of them. Among some 360,000 clones listed, about 10% were seen once. The receptor was isolated from a man between 25 and 39 years old with type 1 diabetes. Sample: central memory CD4+ T cells from blood. The genes are TRBV29-1 and TRBJ2-2, with a possible D match to TRBD1 (6 bases). The CDR3 protein is CSVAGARTGELFF. CDR3 nucleotides: TGCAGCGTTGCAGGGGCGAGGACCGGGGAGCTGTTTTTT.